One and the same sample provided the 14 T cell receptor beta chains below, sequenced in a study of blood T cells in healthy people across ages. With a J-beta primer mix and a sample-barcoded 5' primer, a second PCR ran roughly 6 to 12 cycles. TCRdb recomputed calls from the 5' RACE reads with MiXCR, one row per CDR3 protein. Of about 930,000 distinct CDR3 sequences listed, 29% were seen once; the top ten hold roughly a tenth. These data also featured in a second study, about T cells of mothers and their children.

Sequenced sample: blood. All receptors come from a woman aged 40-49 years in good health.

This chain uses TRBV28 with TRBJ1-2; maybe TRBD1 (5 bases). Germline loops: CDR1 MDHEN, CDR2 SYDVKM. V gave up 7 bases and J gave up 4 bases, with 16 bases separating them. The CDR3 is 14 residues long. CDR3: CASNQGGDFYGYTF. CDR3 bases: TGTGCCAGCAACCAGGGCGGGGATTTCTATGGCTACACCTTC.

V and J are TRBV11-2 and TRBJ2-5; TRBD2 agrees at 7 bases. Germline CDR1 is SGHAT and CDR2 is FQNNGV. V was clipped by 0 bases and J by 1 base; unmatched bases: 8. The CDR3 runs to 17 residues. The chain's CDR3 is CASSLEASGYPQETQYF. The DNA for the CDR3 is TGTGCCAGCAGCTTAGAAGCTAGCGGCTACCCCCAAGAGACCCAGTACTTC.

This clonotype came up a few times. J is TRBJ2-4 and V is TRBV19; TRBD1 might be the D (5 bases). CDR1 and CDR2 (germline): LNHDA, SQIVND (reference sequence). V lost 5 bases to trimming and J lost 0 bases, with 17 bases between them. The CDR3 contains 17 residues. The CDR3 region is CASSLPREGVAKNIQYF. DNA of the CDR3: TGTGCCAGTAGTCTTCCTAGAGAAGGGGTAGCCAAAAACATTCAGTACTTC.

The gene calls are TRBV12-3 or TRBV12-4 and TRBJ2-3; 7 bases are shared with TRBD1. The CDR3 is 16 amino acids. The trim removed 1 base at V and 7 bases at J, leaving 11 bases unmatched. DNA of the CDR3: TGTGCCAGCAGTTTAGGTGGGACAGTGAGAACCAATACGCAGTATTTT. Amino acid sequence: CASSLGGTVRTNTQYF.

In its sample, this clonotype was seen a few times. CDR3 nucleotides: TGTGCCAGCAGAGAAGGGGTCGAGGAGACCCAGTACTTC. Translating it yields CASREGVEETQYF. This chain uses TRBV7-9 with TRBJ2-5; possible D gene TRBD1, 5 bases. Germline CDR1 is SEHNR and CDR2 is FQNEAQ (reference sequence). Trimming shortened V by 6 bases and J by 5 bases, and 13 bases separated the two germline ends. CDR3 length equals 13 residues.

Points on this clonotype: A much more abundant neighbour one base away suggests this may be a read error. The CDR3 region has the DNA TGTGCCAGCAGCAACGGACGGACCCAAGGGACCCAGTACTTC. It codes for CASSNGRTQGTQYF. The chain joins TRBV9 to TRBJ2-5; D gene ambiguous. Germline values: CDR1 SGDLS, CDR2 YYNGEE. This CDR3 comprises 14 residues. The complete variable domain, with remaining parts taken from reference TRBV9 and TRBJ2-5, reads DSGVTQTPKHLITATGQRVTLRCSPRSGDLSVYWYQQSLDQGLQFLIQYYNGEERAKGNILERFSAQQFPDLHSELNLSSLELGDSALYFCASSNGRTQGTQYFGPGTRLLVL.

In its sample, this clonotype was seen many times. The CDR3 sequence: CASSLALSRNQPQHF. As DNA, the CDR3 is TGTGCCAGCAGTTTAGCGCTATCCAGAAATCAGCCCCAGCATTTT. The chain has TRBV12-3 or TRBV12-4 and TRBJ1-5; no clear D. CDR3 length: 15 amino acids. The V gene lost 0 bases and the J gene lost 4 bases, with 10 bases spanning the gap.

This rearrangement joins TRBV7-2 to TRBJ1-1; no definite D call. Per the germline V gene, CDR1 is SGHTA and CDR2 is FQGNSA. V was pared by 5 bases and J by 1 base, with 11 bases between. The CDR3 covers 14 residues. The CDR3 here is CASSAGYRNTEAFF. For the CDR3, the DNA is TGTGCCAGCAGCGCTGGTTACCGGAACACTGAAGCTTTCTTT.

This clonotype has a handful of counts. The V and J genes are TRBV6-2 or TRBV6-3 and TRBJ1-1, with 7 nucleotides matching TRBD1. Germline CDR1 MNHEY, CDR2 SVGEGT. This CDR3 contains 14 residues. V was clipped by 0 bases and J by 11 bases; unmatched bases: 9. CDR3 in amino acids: CASSYSGTAPRAFF. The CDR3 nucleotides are TGTGCCAGCAGTTACTCGGGGACAGCCCCCCGGGCTTTCTTT.

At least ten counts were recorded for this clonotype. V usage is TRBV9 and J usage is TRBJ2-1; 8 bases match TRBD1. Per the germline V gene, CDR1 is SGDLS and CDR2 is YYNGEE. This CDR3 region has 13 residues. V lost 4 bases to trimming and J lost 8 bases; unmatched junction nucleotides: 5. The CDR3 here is CASSRRGRDEQFF. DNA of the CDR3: TGTGCCAGCAGCCGCAGGGGGCGGGATGAGCAGTTCTTC.

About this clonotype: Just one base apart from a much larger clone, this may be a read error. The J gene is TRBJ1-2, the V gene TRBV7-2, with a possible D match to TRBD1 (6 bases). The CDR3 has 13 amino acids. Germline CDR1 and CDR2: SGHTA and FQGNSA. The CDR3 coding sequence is TGTGCCAGCAGCAGGGACATGTCCTATGACTACACCTTC. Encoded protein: CASSRDMSYDYTF. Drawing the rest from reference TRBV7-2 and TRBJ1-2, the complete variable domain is GAGVSQSPSNKVTEKGKDVELRCDPISGHTALYWYRQSLGQGLEFLIYFQGNSAPDKSGLPSDRFSAERTGGSVSTLTIQRTQQEDSAVYLCASSRDMSYDYTFGSGTRLTVV.

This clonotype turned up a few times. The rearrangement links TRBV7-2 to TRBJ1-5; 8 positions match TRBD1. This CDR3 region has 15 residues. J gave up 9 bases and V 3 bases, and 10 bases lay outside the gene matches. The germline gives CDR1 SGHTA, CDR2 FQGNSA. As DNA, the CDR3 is TGTGCCAGCAGCTTCGGTACAGGGGGTCAGGGGCCCCAGCATTTT. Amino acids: CASSFGTGGQGPQHF.

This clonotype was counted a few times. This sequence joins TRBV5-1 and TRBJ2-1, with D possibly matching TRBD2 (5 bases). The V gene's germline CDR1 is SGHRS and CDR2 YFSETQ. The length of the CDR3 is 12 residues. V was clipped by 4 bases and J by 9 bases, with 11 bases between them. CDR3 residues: CASSESSLEQFF. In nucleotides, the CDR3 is TGCGCCAGCAGCGAGTCTAGCCTTGAGCAGTTCTTC.

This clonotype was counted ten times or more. DNA of the CDR3: TGTGCCAGCAGCTTAGCGCGCTTACAAGAGACCCAGTACTTC. It specifies CASSLARLQETQYF. The rearrangement links TRBV7-2 to TRBJ2-5; no clear D. Germline V gives CDR1 SGHTA, CDR2 FQGNSA. CDR3 length: 14 amino acids. The V gene lost 0 bases and the J gene lost 2 bases, with 7 bases spanning the gap.